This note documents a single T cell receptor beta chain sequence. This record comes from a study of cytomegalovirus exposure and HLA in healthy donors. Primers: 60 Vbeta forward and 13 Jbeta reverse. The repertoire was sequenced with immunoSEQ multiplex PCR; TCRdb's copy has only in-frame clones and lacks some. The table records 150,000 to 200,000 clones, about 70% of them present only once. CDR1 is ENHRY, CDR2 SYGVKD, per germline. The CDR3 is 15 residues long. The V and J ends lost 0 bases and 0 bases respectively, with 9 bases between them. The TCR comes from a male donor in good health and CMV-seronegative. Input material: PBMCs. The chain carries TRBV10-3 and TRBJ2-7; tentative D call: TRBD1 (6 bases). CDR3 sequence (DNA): TGTGCCATCAGTGAGTCCCCAGGGGCCTCCTACGAGCAGTACTTC. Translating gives CAISESPGASYEQYF.